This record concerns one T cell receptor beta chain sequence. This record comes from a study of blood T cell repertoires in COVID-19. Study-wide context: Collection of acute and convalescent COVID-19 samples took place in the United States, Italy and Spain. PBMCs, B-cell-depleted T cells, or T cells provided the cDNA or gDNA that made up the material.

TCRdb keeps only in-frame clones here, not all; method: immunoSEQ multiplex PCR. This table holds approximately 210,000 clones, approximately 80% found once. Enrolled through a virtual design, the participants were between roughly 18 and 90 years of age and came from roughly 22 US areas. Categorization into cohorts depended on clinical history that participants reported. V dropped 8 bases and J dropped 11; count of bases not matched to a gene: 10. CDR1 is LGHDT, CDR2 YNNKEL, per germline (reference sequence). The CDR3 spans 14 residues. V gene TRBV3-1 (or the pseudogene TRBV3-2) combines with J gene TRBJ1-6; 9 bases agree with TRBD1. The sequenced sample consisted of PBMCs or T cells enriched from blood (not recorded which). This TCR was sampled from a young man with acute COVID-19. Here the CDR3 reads CASGPPGQGPPLHF. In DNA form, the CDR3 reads TGTGCCAGCGGGCCCCCGGGACAGGGCCCACCCCTCCACTTT.